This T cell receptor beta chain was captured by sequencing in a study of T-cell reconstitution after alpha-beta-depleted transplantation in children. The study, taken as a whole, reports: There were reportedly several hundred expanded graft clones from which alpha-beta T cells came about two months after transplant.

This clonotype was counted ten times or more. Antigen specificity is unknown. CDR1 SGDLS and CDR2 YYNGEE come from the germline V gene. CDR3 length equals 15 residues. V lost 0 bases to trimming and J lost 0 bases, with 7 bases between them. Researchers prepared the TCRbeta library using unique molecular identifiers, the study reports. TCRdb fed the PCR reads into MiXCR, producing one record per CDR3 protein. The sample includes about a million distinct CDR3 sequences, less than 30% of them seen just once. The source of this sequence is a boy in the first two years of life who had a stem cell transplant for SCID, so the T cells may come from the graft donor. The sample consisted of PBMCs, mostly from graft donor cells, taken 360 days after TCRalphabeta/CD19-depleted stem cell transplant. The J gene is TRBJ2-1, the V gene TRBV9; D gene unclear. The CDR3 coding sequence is TGTGCCAGCAGCGTAGAATCCCACTCCTACAATGAGCAGTTCTTC. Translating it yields CASSVESHSYNEQFF.